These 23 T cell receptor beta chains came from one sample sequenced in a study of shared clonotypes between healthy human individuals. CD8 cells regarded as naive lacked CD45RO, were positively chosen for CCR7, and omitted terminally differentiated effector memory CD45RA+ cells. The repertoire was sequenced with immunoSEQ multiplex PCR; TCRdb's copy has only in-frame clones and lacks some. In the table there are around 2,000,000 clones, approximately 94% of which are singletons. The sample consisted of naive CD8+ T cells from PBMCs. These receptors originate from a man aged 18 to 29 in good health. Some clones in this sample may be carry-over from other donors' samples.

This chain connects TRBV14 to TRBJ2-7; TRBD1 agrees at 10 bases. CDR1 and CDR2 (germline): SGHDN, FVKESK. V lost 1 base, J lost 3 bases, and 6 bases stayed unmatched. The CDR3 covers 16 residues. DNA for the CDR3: TGTGCCAGCAGCCAAGGCCCAGGGACAGGGGTCTACGAGCAGTACTTC. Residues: CASSQGPGTGVYEQYF.

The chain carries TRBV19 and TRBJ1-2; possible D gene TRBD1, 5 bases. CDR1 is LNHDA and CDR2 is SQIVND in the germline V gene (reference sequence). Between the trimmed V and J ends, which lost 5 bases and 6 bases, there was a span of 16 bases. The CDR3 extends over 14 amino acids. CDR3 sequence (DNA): TGTGCCAGTAGTCCCTCAGGGTCGAGGGATGGCTACACCTTC. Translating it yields CASSPSGSRDGYTF.

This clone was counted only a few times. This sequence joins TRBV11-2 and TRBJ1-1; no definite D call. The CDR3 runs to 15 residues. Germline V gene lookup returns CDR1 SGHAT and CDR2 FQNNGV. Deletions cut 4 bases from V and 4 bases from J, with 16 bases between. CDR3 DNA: TGTGCCAGCAGCTACCCGAGGGAGGGAAGCACTGAAGCTTTCTTT. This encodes CASSYPREGSTEAFF.

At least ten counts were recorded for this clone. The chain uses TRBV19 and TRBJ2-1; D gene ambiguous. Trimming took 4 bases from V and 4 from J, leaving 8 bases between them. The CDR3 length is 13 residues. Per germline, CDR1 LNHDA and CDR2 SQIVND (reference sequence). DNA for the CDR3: TGTGCCAGTAGTAAGGCAAGATACAATGAGCAGTTCTTC. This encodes CASSKARYNEQFF. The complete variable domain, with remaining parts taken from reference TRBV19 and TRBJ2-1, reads DGGITQSPKYLFRKEGQNVTLSCEQNLNHDAMYWYRQDPGQGLRLIYYSQIVNDFQKGDIAEGYSVSREKKESFPLTVTSAQKNPTAFYLCASSKARYNEQFFGPGTRLTVL.

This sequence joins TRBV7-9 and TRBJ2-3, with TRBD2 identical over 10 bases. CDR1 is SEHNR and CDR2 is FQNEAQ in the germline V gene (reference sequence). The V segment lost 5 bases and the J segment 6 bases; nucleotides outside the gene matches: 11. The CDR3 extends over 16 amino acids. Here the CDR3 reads CASSPDSGRFLDTQYF. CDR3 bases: TGTGCCAGCAGCCCCGATAGCGGGAGGTTTTTGGATACGCAGTATTTT.

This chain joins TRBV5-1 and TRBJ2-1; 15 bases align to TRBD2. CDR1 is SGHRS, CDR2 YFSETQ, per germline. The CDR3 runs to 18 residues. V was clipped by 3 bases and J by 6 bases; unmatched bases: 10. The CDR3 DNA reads TGCGCCAGCAGCTCCCCTGGGACTAGCGGGAGGTACTCCAATGAGCAGTTCTTC. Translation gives CASSSPGTSGRYSNEQFF.

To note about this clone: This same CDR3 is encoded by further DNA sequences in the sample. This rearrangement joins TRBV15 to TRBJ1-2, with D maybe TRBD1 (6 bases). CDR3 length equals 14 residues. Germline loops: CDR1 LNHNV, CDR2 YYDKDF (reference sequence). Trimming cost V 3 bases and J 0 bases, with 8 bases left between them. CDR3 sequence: CATSRDSANYGYTF. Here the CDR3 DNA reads TGTGCCACCAGCAGGGACAGCGCTAACTATGGCTACACCTTC.

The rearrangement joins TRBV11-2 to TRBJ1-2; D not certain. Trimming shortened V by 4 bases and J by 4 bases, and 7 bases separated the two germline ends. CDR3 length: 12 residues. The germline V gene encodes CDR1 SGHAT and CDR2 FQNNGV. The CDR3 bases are TGTGCCAGCAGCTCCGGACTCTATGGCTACACCTTC. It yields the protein CASSSGLYGYTF. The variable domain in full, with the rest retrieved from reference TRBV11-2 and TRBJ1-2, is EAGVAQSPRYKIIEKRQSVAFWCNPISGHATLYWYQQILGQGPKLLIQFQNNGVVDDSQLPKDRFSAERLKGVDSTLKIQPAKLEDSAVYLCASSSGLYGYTFGSGTRLTVV.

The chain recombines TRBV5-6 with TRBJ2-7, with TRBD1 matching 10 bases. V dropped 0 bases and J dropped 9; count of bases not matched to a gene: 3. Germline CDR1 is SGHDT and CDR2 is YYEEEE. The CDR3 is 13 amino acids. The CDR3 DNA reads TGTGCCAGCAGCTTGGGGACAGGGGGACCGCAGTACTTC. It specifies CASSLGTGGPQYF.

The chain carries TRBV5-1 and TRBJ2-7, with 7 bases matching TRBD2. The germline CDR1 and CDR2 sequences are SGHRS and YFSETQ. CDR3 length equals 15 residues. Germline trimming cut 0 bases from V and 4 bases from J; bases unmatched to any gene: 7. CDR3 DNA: TGCGCCAGCAGCTTGGGGGCCAGGGAGGGATACGAGCAGTACTTC. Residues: CASSLGAREGYEQYF.

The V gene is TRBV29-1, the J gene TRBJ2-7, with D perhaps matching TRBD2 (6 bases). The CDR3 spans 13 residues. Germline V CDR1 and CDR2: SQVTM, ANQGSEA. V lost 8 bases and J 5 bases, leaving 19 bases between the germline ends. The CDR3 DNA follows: TGCAGCTTCAATAGCGGTGCCATCCACGAGCAGTACTTC. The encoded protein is CSFNSGAIHEQYF.

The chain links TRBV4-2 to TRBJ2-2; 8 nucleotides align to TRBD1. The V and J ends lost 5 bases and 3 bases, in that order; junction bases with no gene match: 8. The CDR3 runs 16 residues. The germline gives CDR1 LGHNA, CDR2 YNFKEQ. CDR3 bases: TGTGCCAGCAGCACCCGGACAGGGCTAGACACCGGGGAGCTGTTTTTT. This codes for CASSTRTGLDTGELFF.

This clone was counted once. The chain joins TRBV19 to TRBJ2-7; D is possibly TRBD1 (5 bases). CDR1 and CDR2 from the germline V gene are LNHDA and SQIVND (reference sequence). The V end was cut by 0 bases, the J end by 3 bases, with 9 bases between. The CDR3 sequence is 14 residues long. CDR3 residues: CASSIDTQGYEQYF. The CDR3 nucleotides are TGTGCCAGTAGTATAGATACCCAGGGCTACGAGCAGTACTTC.

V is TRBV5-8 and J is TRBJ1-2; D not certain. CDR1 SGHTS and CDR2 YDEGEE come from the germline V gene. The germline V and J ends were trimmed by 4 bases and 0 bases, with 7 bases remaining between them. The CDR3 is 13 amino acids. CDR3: CASSRSTNYGYTF. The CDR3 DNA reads TGTGCCAGCAGCAGGAGTACTAACTATGGCTACACCTTC.

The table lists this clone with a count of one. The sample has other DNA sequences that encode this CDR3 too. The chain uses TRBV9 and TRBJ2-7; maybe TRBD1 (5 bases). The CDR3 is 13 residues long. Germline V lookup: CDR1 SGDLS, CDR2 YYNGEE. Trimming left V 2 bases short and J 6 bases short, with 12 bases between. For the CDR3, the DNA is TGTGCCAGCAGCGTGGGGCAGGGTGGCGAGCAGTACTTC. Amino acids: CASSVGQGGEQYF.

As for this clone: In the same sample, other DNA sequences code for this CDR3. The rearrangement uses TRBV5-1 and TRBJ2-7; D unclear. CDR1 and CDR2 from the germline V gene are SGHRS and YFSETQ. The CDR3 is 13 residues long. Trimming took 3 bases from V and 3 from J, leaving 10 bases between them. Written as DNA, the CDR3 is TGCGCCAGCAGCTGGTCCCCCAGCTACGAGCAGTACTTC. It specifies CASSWSPSYEQYF.

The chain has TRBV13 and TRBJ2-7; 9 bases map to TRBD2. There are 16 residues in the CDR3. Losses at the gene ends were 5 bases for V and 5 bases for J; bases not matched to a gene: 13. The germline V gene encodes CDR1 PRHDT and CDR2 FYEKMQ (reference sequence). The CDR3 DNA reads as TGTGCCAGCAGCCCTGCGGTTAGCGGGAGTTCACACGAGCAGTACTTC. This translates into CASSPAVSGSSHEQYF. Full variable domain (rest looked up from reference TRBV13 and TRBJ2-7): AAGVIQSPRHLIKEKRETATLKCYPIPRHDTVYWYQQGPGQDPQFLISFYEKMQSDKGSIPDRFSAQQFSDYHSELNMSSLELGDSALYFCASSPAVSGSSHEQYFGPGTRLTVT.

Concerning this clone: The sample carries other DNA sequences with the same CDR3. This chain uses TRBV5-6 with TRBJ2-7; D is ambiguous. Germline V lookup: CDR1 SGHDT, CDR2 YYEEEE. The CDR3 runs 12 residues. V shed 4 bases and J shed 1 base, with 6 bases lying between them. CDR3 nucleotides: TGTGCCAGCAGCGTGCTTTCCTACGAGCAGTACTTC. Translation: CASSVLSYEQYF.

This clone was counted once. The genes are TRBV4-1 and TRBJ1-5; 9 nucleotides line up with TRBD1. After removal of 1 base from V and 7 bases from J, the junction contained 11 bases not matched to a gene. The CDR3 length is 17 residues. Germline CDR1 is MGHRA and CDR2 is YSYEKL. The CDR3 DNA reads TGCGCCAGCAGCCAAGCACAGGGGGCGCTTTACGGACAGCCCCAGCATTTT. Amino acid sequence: CASSQAQGALYGQPQHF.

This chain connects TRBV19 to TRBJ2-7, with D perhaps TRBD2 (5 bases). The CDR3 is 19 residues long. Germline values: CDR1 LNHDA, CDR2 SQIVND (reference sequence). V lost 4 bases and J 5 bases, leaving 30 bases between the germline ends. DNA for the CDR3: TGTGCCAGTAGTACGTTCTACCTCGGACTGAGGGAAGGTAGTGACGAGCAGTACTTC. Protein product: CASSTFYLGLREGSDEQYF.

The chain's CDR3 is CASSVWDSTYEQYF. In DNA form, the CDR3 reads TGTGCCAGTAGTGTATGGGACAGTACCTACGAGCAGTACTTC. The chain couples TRBV19 to TRBJ2-7, with 7 bases aligning to TRBD1. The CDR3 totals 14 residues. The germline gives CDR1 LNHDA, CDR2 SQIVND (reference sequence). V dropped 5 bases and J dropped 2; count of bases not matched to a gene: 6.

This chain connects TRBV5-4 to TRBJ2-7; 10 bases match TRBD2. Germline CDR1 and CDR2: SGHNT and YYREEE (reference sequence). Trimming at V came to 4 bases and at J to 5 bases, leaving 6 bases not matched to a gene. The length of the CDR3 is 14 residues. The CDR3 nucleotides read TGTGCCAGCAGCCAAACTAGCGGGACCCACGAGCAGTACTTC. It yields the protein CASSQTSGTHEQYF.

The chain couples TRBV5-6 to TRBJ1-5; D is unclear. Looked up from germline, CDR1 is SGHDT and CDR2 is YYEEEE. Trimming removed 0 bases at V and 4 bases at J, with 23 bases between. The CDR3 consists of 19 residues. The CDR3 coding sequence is TGTGCCAGCAGCTTGGGCGCTGGGGAGGCTATCGACCCAAATCAGCCCCAGCATTTT. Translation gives CASSLGAGEAIDPNQPQHF. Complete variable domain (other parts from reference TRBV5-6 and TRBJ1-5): DAGVTQSPTHLIKTRGQQVTLRCSPKSGHDTVSWYQQALGQGPQFIFQYYEEEERQRGNFPDRFSGHQFPNYSSELNVNALLLGDSALYLCASSLGAGEAIDPNQPQHFGDGTRLSIL.